The text below deals with one T cell receptor (beta chain). Its antigen is unknown. The junction departs from the called germline gene at one end, perhaps through a read error. Libraries were prepared by immunoSEQ multiplex PCR; TCRdb keeps only in-frame clonotypes and omits some of them. The table has about 94,000 clones, about 88% seen once; the top ten hold about an eighth. This sample is part of a study of T cell responses to AZD1222 COVID-19 vaccine. The study's findings and limits: Baseline seropositivity characterized only a handful of AZD1222 recipients. In all cases, repertoires were sampled only after the peak T cell response.

Germline V gives CDR1 SSHAT, CDR2 FNYEAQ (reference sequence). This CDR3 spans 13 amino acids. Sample: peripheral blood, taken on day 0 of AZD1222 vaccination. The clonotype comes from an adult in good health. The chain links TRBV7-7 to TRBJ2-3; D assignment may be TRBD1 or TRBD2 (5 bases each). The CDR3 bases are TGTGCTAGCAGCCAACTACCGGGGCTTACGCAGTATTTT. Protein product: CASSQLPGLTQYF.